This TCR beta chain was identified during a study of long-term antiretroviral therapy in people with HIV. Looking at the study overall: Samples collected earliest predate the 2015 immediate-ART recommendation by about a decade. General study results and limits: Despite increasing after ART, diversity remained lower than that of transplant donor controls.

Every one of the donors gave at least one pre-ART PBMC sample and at least two post-ART PBMC samples. As regards this clone: Antigen: not known.

Investigators performed immunoSEQ version v3.0 at survey level. Here immunoSEQ multiplex PCR was the method, and the copy in TCRdb shows in-frame clones only, minus some. The sample includes 30,000 or so clones, roughly 84% of them seen just once. The origin of this receptor is a man between 18 and 29 years old with HIV. The sample was unsorted PBMCs, taken 0.4 years after starting antiretroviral therapy.

CDR3 protein: CASSSRDSSTEAFF. CDR3 nucleotides: TGTGCCAGCAGCTCCCGGGACAGTAGCACTGAAGCTTTCTTT. The chain employs TRBV7-2 and TRBJ1-1, with 7 bases that match TRBD1. This CDR3 is 14 amino acids long. Germline V CDR1 and CDR2: SGHTA, FQGNSA. V dropped 4 bases and J dropped 4; count of bases not matched to a gene: 6.